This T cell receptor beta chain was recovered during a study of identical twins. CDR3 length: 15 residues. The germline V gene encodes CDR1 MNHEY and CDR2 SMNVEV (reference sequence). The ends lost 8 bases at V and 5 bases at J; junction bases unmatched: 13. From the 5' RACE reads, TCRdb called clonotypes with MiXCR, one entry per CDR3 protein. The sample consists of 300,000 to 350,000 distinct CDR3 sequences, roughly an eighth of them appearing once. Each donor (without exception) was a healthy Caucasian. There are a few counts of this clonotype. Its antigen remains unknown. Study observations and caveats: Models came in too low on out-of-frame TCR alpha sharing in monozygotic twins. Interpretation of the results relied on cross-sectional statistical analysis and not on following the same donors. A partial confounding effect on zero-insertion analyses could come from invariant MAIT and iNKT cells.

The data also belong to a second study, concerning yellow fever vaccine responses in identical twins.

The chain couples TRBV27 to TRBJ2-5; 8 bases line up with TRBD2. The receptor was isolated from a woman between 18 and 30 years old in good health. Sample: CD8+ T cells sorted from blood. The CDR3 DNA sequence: TGTGCCAGCGGTTCCCGGGAGGGACCGTCTGAGACCCAGTACTTC. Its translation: CASGSREGPSETQYF.